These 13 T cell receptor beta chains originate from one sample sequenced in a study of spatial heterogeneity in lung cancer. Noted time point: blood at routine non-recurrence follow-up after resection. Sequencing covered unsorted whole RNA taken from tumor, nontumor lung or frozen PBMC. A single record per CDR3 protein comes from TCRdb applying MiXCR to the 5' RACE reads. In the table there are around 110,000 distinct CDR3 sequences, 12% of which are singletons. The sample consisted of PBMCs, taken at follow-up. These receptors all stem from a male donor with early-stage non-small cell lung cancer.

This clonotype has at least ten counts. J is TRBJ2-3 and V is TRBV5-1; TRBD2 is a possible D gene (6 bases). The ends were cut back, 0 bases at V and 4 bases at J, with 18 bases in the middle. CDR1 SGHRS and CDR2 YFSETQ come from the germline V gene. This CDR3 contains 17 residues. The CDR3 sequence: CASSLGASVITSDTQYF. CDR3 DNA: TGCGCCAGCAGCTTGGGTGCTAGCGTAATAACATCAGATACGCAGTATTTT.

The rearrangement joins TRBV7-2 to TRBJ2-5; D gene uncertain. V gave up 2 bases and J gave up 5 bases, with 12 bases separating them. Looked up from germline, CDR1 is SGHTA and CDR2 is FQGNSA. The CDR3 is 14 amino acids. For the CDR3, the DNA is TGTGCCAGCAGCTTACAACGGGTAGGGGAGACCCAGTACTTC. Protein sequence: CASSLQRVGETQYF.

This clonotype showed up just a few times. The CDR3 protein is CSVVTVWPTGELFF. CDR3 nucleotides: TGCAGCGTTGTCACAGTGTGGCCCACCGGGGAGCTGTTTTTT. The chain combines TRBV29-1 with TRBJ2-2; D not certain. The CDR3 is 14 residues long. V was trimmed by 4 bases and J by 4 bases, leaving 13 bases between them. Germline-derived CDR1 and CDR2 are SQVTM and ANQGSEA.

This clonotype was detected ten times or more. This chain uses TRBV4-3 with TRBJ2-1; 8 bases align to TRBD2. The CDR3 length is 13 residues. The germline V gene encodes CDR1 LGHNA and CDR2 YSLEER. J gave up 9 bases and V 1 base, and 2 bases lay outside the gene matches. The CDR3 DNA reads TGCGCCAGCAGCCAAGGAGCGGGGGCTGAGCAGTTCTTC. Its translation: CASSQGAGAEQFF.

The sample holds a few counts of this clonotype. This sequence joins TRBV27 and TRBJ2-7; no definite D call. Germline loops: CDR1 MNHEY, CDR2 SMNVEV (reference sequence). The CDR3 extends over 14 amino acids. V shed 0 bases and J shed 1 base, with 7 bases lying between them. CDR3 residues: CASSLSLISYEQYF. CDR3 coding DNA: TGTGCCAGCAGTTTATCGCTCATTTCCTACGAGCAGTACTTC.

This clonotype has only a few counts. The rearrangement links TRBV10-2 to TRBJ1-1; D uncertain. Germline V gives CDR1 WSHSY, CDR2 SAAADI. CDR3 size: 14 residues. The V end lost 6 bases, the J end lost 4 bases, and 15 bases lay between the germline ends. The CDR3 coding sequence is TGCGCCAGCAGGGCAGAAATGGGCAGCACTGAAGCTTTCTTT. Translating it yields CASRAEMGSTEAFF.

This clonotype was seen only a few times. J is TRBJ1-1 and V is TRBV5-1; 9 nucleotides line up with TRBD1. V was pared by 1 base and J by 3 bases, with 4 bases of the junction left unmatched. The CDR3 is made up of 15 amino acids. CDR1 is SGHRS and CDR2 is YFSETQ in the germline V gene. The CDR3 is CASSLTGGADTEAFF. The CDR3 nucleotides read TGCGCCAGCAGCTTGACAGGGGGCGCCGACACTGAAGCTTTCTTT.

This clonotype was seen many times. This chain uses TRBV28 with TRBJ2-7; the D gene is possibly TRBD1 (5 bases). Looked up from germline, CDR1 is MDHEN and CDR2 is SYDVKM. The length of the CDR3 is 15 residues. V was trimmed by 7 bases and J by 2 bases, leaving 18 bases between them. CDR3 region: CASKKTTDRAYEQYF. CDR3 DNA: TGTGCCAGCAAGAAGACGACCGACAGAGCCTACGAGCAGTACTTC.

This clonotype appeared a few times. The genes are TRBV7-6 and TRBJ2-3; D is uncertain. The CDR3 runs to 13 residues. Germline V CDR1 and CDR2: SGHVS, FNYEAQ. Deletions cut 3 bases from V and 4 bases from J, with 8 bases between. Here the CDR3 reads CASSFLQSDTQYF. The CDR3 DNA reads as TGTGCCAGCAGCTTCCTACAGTCAGATACGCAGTATTTT.

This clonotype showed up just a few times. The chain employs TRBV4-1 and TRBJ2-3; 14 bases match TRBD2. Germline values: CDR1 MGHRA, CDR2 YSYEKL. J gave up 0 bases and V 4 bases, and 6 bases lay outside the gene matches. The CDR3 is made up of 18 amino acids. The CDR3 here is CASSPGTSGGASTDTQYF. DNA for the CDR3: TGCGCCAGCAGCCCCGGGACTAGCGGGGGTGCTAGCACAGATACGCAGTATTTT.

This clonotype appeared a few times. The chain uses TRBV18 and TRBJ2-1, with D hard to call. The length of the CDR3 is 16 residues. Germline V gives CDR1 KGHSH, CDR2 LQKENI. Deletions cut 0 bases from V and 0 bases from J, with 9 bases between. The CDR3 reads CASSPPRSTSYNEQFF. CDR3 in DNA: TGTGCCAGCTCACCACCACGGTCGACCTCCTACAATGAGCAGTTCTTC.

CDR3 sequence: CAISDSGTPEETQYF. The CDR3 region has the DNA TGTGCCATCAGTGATTCCGGGACACCTGAAGAGACCCAGTACTTC. V is TRBV10-3 and J is TRBJ2-5; D is possibly TRBD1 (6 bases). Between the trimmed V and J ends, which lost 3 bases and 3 bases, there was a span of 14 bases. CDR3 size: 15 residues. From germline, CDR1 is ENHRY and CDR2 SYGVKD.

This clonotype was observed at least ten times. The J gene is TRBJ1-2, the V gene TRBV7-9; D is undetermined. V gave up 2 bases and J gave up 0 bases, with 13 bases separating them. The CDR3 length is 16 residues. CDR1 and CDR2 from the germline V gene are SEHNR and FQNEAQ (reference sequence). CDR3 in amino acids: CASSLIRPGANYGYTF. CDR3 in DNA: TGTGCCAGCAGCTTAATCCGCCCTGGGGCTAACTATGGCTACACCTTC.